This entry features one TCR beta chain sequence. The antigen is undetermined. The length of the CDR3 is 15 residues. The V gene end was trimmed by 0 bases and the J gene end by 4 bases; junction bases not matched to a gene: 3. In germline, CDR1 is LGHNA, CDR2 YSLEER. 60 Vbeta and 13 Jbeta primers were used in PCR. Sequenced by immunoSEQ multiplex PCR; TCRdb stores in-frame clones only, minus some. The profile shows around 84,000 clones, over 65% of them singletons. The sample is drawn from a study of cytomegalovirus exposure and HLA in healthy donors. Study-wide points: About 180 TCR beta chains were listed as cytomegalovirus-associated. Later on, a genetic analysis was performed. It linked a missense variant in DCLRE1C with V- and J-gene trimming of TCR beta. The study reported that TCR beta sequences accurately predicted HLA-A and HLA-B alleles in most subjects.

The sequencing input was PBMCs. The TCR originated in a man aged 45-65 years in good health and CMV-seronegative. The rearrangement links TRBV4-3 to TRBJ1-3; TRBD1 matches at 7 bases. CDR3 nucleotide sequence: TGCGCCAGCAGCCAAGAGACAGGGCCAGGAAACACCATATATTTT. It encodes CASSQETGPGNTIYF.